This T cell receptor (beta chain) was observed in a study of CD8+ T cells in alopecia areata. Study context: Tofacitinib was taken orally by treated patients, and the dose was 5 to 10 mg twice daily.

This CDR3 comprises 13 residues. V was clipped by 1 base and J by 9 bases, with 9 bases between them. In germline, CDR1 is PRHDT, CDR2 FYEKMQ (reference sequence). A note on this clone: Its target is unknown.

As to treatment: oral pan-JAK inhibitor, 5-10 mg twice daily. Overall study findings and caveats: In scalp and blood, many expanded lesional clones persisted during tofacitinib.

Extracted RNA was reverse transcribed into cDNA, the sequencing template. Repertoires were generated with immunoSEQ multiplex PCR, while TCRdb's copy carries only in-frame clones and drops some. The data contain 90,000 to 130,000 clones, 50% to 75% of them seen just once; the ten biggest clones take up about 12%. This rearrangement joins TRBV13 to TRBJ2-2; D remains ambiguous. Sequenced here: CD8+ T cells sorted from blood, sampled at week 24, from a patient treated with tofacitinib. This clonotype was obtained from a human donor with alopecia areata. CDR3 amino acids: CASSLERSWELFF. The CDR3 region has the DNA TGTGCCAGCAGCTTAGAACGCTCCTGGGAGCTGTTTTTT.